The clone carrying this T cell receptor beta chain was found once. Its specificity is unknown. Being one base from a much bigger clone, this may be a read error. The data were obtained in a study of blood T cells in healthy people across ages. Study background: Researchers report that template switching captured about one barcoded beta molecule per two T cells.

The CDR3 is 17 amino acids. The V gene's germline CDR1 is MDHEN and CDR2 SYDVKM. Points from the study as a whole: Investigators viewed diversity estimates from one million T cells as underestimates, the study reported.

A J-beta primer mix and a sample-barcoded 5' primer were used in a second PCR of roughly 6 to 11 cycles. The template-switch adaptor was a 5' adaptor with 12 random nucleotides. It tagged each cDNA molecule. One entry per CDR3 protein, called by TCRdb with MiXCR from the 5' RACE reads. The repertoire holds roughly 800,000 distinct CDR3 sequences, roughly 40% seen once, with 10% to 15% in the top ten. The donors, aged about 6 to 100, were healthy Caucasians from Russia. This clonotype was sampled from a man aged 18 to 30 in good health. The specimen was blood. J is TRBJ2-6 and V is TRBV28; D perhaps matches TRBD1 (6 bases). In DNA, the CDR3 is TGTGCCAACAGTTCGGCAGGGGAATTCTCTGGGGCCAACGTCCTGACTTTC. This gives the protein CANSSAGEFSGANVLTF.